This T cell receptor beta chain comes out of a study of blood T cell repertoires in COVID-19. Study as a whole: Italy, Spain and the United States were the sources of the convalescent and acute COVID-19 samples.

Data came from immunoSEQ multiplex PCR; TCRdb stores just in-frame clones and leaves some out. The repertoire has tens of thousands of clones, around 82% of them found once; the top ten carry approximately 13%. CDR3 length equals 16 residues. Germline assignment: CDR1 SGHVS and CDR2 FNYEAQ. Trimming at V came to 2 bases and at J to 4 bases, leaving 6 bases not matched to a gene. This chain connects TRBV7-6 to TRBJ2-2, with 8 bases matching TRBD2. What was sequenced was peripheral blood. The source of this sequence is a human donor in a cohort sampled during active COVID-19. The CDR3 nucleotides are TGTGCCAGCAGCTTAAGTCCCAGCGGGAGCACCGGGGAGCTGTTTTTT. Its translation: CASSLSPSGSTGELFF.